Detailed here is one T cell receptor (beta chain). The entry originates in a study of CD8 T cells in Susac syndrome. As for the study in general: Within the group of sequenced Susac syndrome patients, five or six had active disease and eight were in remission. Patients with Susac syndrome were therapy-naive, taking corticosteroids, with some also receiving intravenous immunoglobulin, or taking intravenous immunoglobulin alone at the time their blood was drawn.

Sequencing of TCR beta, carried out with a high-throughput approach, was applied to CD8+ and CD4+ T cells from the blood. Through negative isolation, CD4+ and CD8+ T cells were obtained, while TEMRA cells were enriched using FACS. Roughly 0.45 to 1 ug RNA was reverse transcribed with random hexamers. TCRdb redid the calling of the immunoSEQ multiplex PCR reads with MiXCR, one entry per CDR3 protein. This table holds roughly 88,000 distinct CDR3 sequences, 96% found once. The V gene end was trimmed by 5 bases and the J gene end by 5 bases; junction bases not matched to a gene: 5. The germline V gene has CDR1 DFQATT and CDR2 SNEGSKA (reference sequence). This CDR3 is 12 amino acids long.

The sequence came from a human donor with Susac syndrome. The chain carries TRBV20-1 and TRBJ2-7; 8 nucleotides align to TRBD1. Sequencing used CD8+ T cells from PBMCs. CDR3: CSAGQGFHEQYF. DNA of the CDR3: TGCAGTGCTGGACAGGGTTTCCACGAGCAGTACTTC.